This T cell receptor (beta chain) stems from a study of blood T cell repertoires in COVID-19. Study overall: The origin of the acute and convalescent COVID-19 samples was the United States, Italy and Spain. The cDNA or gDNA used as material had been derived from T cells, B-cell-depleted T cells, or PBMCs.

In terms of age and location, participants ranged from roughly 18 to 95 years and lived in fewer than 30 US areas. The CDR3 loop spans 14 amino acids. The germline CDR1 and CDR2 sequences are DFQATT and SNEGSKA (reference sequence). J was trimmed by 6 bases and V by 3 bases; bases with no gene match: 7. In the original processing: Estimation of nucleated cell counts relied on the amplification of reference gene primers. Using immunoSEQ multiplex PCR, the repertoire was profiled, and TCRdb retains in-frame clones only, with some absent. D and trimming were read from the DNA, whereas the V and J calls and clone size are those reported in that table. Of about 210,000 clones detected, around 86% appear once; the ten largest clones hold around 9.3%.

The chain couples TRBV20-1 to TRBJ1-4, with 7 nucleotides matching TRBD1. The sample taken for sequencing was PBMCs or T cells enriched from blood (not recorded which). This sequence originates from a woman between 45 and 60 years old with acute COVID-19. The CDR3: CSASRKGADEKLFF. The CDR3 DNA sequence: TGCAGTGCTAGTAGGAAGGGGGCGGATGAAAAACTGTTTTTT.